This T cell receptor (beta chain) appears in the sequencing data of a study of blood T cell repertoires in COVID-19. Whole-study context: Whether acute or convalescent, the COVID-19 samples came from the United States, Italy and Spain. Sample material is recorded as cDNA or gDNA derived from T cells, B-cell-depleted T cells, or PBMCs.

From germline, CDR1 is LNHDA and CDR2 SQIVND (reference sequence). The V gene end was trimmed by 7 bases and the J gene end by 3 bases; junction bases not matched to a gene: 4. CDR3 length equals 13 residues. Under the authors' procedure: For nucleated cells, counts were estimated from reference gene primer amplification. The table came from immunoSEQ multiplex PCR; TCRdb's copy has only in-frame clones and leaves some out. From that table come the V and J calls and clone size; the DNA was used to work out D and trimming. Of just under 350,000 clones listed, around nine tenths are singletons. A Seattle source enrolled patients during active infection and followed them longitudinally.

The chain recombines TRBV19 with TRBJ1-2; TRBD1 agrees at 8 bases. This TCR was recovered from a woman in her seventies with COVID-19, enrolled during active disease. The sequenced sample consisted of peripheral blood. CDR3 in DNA: TGTGCCAGTAACACAGGGGGGGACTATGGCTACACCTTC. It translates to CASNTGGDYGYTF.